The clone carrying this T cell receptor beta chain has a count of ten or more. The antigen is not known. TCR beta CDR3 region amplification was performed from RNA transcripts. The HTBI set primed first-round TCR CDR3 RT-PCR. Each CDR3 protein gets one entry after TCRdb re-called the multiplex PCR reads with MiXCR. The repertoire holds around 250,000 distinct CDR3 sequences, with just over 14% as singletons. V shed 1 base and J 3 bases; nucleotides not matched to a gene: 13. CDR1 and CDR2 from the germline V gene are SGHTA and FQGNSA. The CDR3 is made up of 18 amino acids. The data derive from a study of T cells in Graves' hyperthyroidism and ophthalmopathy. PBMCs were collected from a roughly 10 ml volume of fresh peripheral blood. Study results and limitations: The model foresaw ophthalmopathy a median roughly 6 months prior to onset. Appearing also in blood were most of the thyroid clonotypes expanded above 0.001. Ophthalmopathy cases were set apart from stable hyperthyroidism by a 13 V-J model.

This clonotype originated in a woman aged 40-49 years with Graves' hyperthyroidism that later progressed to Graves' ophthalmopathy. Sequencing was carried out using blood. The chain employs TRBV7-2 and TRBJ2-3; 7 bases line up with TRBD2. CDR3 loop: CASSLEAVLRGSTDTQYF. The CDR3 coding sequence is TGTGCCAGCAGCTTAGAAGCAGTATTACGCGGGAGTACAGATACGCAGTATTTT.